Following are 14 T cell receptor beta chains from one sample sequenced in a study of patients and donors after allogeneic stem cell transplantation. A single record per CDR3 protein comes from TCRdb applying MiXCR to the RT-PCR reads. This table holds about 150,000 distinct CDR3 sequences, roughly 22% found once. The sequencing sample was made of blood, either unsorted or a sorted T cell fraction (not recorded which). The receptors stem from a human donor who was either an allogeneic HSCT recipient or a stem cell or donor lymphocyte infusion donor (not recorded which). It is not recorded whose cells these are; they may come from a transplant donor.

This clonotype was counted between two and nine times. CDR3: CSAALAVEGNEQFF. The CDR3 DNA reads TGCAGTGCTGCTCTAGCGGTAGAAGGGAATGAGCAGTTCTTC. The chain links TRBV20-1 to TRBJ2-1; TRBD2 matches 7 bases. With V trimmed by 5 bases and J by 7 bases, 11 bases remained unmatched. CDR3 length: 14 amino acids. Germline V gene data show CDR1 as DFQATT and CDR2 as SNEGSKA (reference sequence).

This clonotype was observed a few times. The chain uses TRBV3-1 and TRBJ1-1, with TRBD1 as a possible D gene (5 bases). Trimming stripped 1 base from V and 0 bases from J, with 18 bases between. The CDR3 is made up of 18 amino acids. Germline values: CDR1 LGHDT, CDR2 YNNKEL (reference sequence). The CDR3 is CASSQVGDSPALNTEAFF. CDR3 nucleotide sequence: TGTGCCAGCAGCCAAGTGGGTGACAGCCCGGCCCTGAACACTGAAGCTTTCTTT. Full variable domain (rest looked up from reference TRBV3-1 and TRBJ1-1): DTAVSQTPKYLVTQMGNDKSIKCEQNLGHDTMYWYKQDSKKFLKIMFSYNNKELIINETVPNRFSPKSPDKAHLNLHINSLELGDSAVYFCASSQVGDSPALNTEAFFGQGTRLTVV.

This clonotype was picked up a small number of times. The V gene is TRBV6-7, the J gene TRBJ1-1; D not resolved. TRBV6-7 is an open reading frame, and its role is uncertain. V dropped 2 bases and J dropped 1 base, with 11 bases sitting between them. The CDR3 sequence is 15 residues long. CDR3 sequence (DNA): TGTGCCAGCAGTTACGTTCTGGGTACGAACACTGAAGCTTTCTTT. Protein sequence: CASSYVLGTNTEAFF.

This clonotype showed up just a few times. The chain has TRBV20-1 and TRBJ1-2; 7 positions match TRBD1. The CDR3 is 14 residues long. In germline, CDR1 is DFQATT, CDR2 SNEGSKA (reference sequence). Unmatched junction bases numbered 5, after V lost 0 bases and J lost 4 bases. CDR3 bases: TGCAGTGCTAGAGATGGACAGGAGTTCTATGGCTACACCTTC. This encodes CSARDGQEFYGYTF.

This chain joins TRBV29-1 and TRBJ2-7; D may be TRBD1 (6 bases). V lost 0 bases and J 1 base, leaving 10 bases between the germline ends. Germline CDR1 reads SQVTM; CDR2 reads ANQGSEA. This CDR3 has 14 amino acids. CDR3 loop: CSVEDADRSYEQYF. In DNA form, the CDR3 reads TGCAGCGTTGAAGATGCGGACAGATCCTACGAGCAGTACTTC.

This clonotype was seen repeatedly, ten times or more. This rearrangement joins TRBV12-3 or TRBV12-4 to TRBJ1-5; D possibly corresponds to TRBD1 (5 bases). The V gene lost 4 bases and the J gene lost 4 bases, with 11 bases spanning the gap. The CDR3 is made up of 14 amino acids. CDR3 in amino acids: CASSYETENQPQHF. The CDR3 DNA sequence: TGTGCCAGCAGTTACGAGACAGAAAATCAGCCCCAGCATTTT.

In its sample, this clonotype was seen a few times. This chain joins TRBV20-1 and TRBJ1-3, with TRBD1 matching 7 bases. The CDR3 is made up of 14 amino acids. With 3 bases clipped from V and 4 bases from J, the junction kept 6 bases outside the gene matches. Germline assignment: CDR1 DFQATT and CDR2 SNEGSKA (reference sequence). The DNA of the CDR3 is TGCAGTGCTAGGTCAGACAGGGACGGAAACACCATATATTTT. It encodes CSARSDRDGNTIYF.

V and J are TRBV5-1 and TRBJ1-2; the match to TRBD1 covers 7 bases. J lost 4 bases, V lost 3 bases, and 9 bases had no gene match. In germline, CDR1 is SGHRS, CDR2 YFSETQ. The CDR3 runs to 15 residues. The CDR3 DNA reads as TGCGCCAGCAGCTCACAACCGGGACAGAGCTATGGCTACACCTTC. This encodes CASSSQPGQSYGYTF.

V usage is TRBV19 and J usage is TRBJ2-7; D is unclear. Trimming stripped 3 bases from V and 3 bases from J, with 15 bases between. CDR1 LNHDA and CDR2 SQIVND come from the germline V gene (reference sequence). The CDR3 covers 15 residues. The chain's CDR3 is CASSMIPISGYEQYF. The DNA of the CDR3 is TGTGCCAGTAGTATGATCCCTATCTCGGGCTACGAGCAGTACTTC. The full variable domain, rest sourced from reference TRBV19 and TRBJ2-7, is DGGITQSPKYLFRKEGQNVTLSCEQNLNHDAMYWYRQDPGQGLRLIYYSQIVNDFQKGDIAEGYSVSREKKESFPLTVTSAQKNPTAFYLCASSMIPISGYEQYFGPGTRLTVT.

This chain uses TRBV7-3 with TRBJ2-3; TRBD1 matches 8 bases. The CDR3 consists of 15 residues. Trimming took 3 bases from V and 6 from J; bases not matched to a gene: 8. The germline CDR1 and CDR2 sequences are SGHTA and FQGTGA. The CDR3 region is CASSLDRVVADTQYF. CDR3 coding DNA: TGTGCCAGCAGCTTGGACAGGGTAGTCGCCGATACGCAGTATTTT. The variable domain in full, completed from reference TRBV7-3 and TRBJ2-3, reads GAGVSQTPSNKVTEKGKYVELRCDPISGHTALYWYRQSLGQGPEFLIYFQGTGAADDSGLPNDRFFAVRPEGSVSTLKIQRTERGDSAVYLCASSLDRVVADTQYFGPGTRLTVL.

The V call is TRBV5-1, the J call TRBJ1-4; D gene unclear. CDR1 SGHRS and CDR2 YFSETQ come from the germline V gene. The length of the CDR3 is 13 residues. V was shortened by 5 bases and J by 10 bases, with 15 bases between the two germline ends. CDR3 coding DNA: TGCGCCAGCAGAGGAGTCGGTGGGAGAAAACTGTTTTTT. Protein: CASRGVGGRKLFF.

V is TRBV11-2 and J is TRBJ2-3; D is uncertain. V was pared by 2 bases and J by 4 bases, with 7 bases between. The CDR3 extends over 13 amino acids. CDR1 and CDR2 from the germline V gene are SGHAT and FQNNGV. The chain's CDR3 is CASSLYFPDTQYF. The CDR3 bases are TGTGCCAGCAGCTTATATTTTCCAGATACGCAGTATTTT.

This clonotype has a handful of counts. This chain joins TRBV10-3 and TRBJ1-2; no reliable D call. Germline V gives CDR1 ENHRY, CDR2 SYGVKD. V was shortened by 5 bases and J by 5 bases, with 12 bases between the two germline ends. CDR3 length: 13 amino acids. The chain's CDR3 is CAISQTEPYGYTF. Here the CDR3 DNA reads TGTGCCATCAGTCAGACGGAGCCATATGGCTACACCTTC.

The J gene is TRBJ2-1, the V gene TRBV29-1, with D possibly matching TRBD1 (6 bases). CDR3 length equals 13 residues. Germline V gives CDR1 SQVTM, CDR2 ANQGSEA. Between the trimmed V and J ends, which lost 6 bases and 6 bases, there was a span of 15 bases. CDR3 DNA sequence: TGCAGCGTCTTACAGGGTTGGGGCAATGAGCAGTTCTTC. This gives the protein CSVLQGWGNEQFF.